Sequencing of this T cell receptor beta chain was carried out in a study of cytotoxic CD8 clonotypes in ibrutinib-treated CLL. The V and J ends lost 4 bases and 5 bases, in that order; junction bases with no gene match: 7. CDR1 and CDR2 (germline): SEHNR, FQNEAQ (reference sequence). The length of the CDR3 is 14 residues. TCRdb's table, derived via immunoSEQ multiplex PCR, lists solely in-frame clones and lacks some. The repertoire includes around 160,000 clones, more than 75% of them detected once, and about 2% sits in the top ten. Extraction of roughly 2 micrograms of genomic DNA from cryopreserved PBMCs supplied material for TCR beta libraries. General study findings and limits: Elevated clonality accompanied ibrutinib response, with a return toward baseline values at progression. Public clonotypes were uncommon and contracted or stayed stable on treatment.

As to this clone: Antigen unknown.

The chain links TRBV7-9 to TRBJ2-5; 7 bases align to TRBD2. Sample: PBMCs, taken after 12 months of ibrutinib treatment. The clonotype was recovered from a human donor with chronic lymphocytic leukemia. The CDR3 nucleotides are TGTGCCAGCAGCTACCGAGCGGGGAGGGAGACCCAGTACTTC. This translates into CASSYRAGRETQYF.